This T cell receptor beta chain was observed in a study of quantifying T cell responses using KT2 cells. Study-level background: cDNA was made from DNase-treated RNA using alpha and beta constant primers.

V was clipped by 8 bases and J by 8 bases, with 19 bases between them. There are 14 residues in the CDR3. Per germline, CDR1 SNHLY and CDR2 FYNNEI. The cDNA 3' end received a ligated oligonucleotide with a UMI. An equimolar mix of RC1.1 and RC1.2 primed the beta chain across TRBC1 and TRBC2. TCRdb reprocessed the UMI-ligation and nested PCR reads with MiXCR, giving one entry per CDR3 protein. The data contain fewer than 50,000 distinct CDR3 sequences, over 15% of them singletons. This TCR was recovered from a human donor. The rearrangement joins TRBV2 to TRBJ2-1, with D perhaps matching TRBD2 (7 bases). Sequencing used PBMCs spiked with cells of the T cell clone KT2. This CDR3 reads CASLWRGGQYEQFF. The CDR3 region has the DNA TGTGCCAGCCTGTGGAGGGGGGGGCAGTATGAGCAGTTCTTC. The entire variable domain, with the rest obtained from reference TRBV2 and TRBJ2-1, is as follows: EPEVTQTPSHQVTQMGQEVILRCVPISNHLYFYWYRQILGQKVEFLVSFYNNEISEKSEIFDDQFSVERPDGSNFTLKIRSTKLEDSAMYFCASLWRGGQYEQFFGPGTRLTVL.